A single sample is the source of the 30 T cell receptor beta chains below, sequenced in a study of blood T cells in healthy people across ages. Through a sample-barcoded 5' primer and a J-beta primer mix, a second PCR was run for 7 to 11 cycles. Using its own MiXCR run on the 5' RACE reads, TCRdb lists one record per CDR3 protein. The data hold around 1.7 million distinct CDR3 sequences, with 25% to 30% observed a single time. Sample: blood. These receptors originate from a woman in her 30s in good health.

This clonotype showed up just a few times. The chain uses TRBV6-6 and TRBJ2-5; TRBD1 might be the D (6 bases). CDR1 and CDR2 (germline): MNHNY, SVGAGI (reference sequence). Trimming stripped 6 bases from V and 5 bases from J, with 13 bases between. The CDR3 extends over 13 amino acids. CDR3 residues: CASRQGGMETQYF. DNA of the CDR3: TGTGCCAGCAGACAGGGTGGAATGGAGACCCAGTACTTC.

CDR3 amino acids: CASSIKSGKVTEAFF. The CDR3 nucleotides read TGTGCCAGTAGTATCAAGTCCGGCAAGGTGACTGAAGCTTTCTTT. The V and J genes are TRBV19 and TRBJ1-1; D is unclear. The CDR3 has 15 amino acids. CDR1 is LNHDA, CDR2 SQIVND, per germline (reference sequence). V was pared by 3 bases and J by 5 bases, with 16 bases between.

This clonotype has a count of ten or more. V gene TRBV20-1 combines with J gene TRBJ2-1; 10 bases match TRBD1. The ends lost 5 bases at V and 7 bases at J; junction bases unmatched: 11. Germline-derived CDR1 and CDR2 are DFQATT and SNEGSKA (reference sequence). The CDR3 contains 15 residues. The CDR3 spells CSADLTGQGMNEQFF. Written as DNA, the CDR3 is TGCAGTGCTGATTTAACGGGACAGGGGATGAATGAGCAGTTCTTC.

Note on this clonotype: It may be a read error: a sequence one base away is much more abundant. V and J are TRBV6-1 and TRBJ2-5; 9 bases are a match to TRBD1. This CDR3 contains 14 residues. The J segment lost 3 bases and the V segment lost 6 bases, leaving 5 bases of the junction unmatched. From germline, CDR1 is MNHNS and CDR2 SASEGT. CDR3 protein: CASRGQGGKETQYF. For the CDR3, the DNA is TGTGCCAGCAGGGGACAGGGTGGTAAAGAGACCCAGTACTTC.

The sample holds a few counts of this clonotype. This chain links TRBV7-2 with TRBJ2-3; D unresolved. This CDR3 has 14 amino acids. With 3 bases removed from V and 6 bases from J, the gap between germline ends came to 13 bases. Per germline, CDR1 SGHTA and CDR2 FQGNSA. CDR3 nucleotide sequence: TGTGCCAGCAGCTTTTTCGGTCTTTCGGATACGCAGTATTTT. Its translation: CASSFFGLSDTQYF.

This clonotype came up many times. This chain uses TRBV29-1 with TRBJ2-5; weak D call: TRBD1 (8 bases). This CDR3 is built from 13 residues. Looked up from germline, CDR1 is SQVTM and CDR2 is ANQGSEA. Trimming stripped 5 bases from V and 7 bases from J, with 17 bases between. CDR3 DNA: TGCAGCGTTCTCAGCCACAGGGGGGGGACCCAGTACTTC. This translates into CSVLSHRGGTQYF.

This clonotype was counted only a few times. This rearrangement joins TRBV27 to TRBJ2-7, with 12 bases that match TRBD2. CDR3 size: 14 residues. Trimming at V came to 8 bases and at J to 4 bases, leaving 6 bases not matched to a gene. CDR1 and CDR2 (germline): MNHEY, SMNVEV (reference sequence). CDR3 sequence reads: CASGTSGRIYEQYF. CDR3 DNA: TGTGCCAGCGGAACTAGCGGGAGGATTTACGAGCAGTACTTC.

The chain joins TRBV29-1 to TRBJ1-6; D gene unclear. The CDR3 has 10 residues. Germline CDR1 and CDR2: SQVTM and ANQGSEA. V lost 5 bases and J 10 bases, leaving 6 bases between the germline ends. The CDR3 reads CSVSVSPLHF. CDR3 nucleotides: TGCAGCGTTTCGGTATCACCCCTCCACTTT.

V is TRBV20-1 and J is TRBJ2-4, with 12 bases matching TRBD2. The CDR3 sequence is 16 residues long. Germline CDR1 DFQATT, CDR2 SNEGSKA (reference sequence). Germline trimming cut 2 bases from V and 13 bases from J; bases unmatched to any gene: 15. Written as DNA, the CDR3 is TGCAGTGCTAGACCACTAGCGGGAGGTTACAACAATGAGCAGTACTTC. Protein sequence: CSARPLAGGYNNEQYF.

This clonotype was observed a few times. V gene TRBV24-1 combines with J gene TRBJ2-6, with D unclear. There are 15 residues in the CDR3. Per germline, CDR1 KGHDR and CDR2 SFDVKD. With 2 bases removed from V and 2 bases from J, the gap between germline ends came to 6 bases. Here the CDR3 reads CATSDSSTGANVLTF. For the CDR3, the DNA is TGTGCCACCAGTGATTCAAGTACTGGGGCCAACGTCCTGACTTTC.

As regards this clonotype: One end of the junction is discordant with germline, which a read error may explain. The chain is built from TRBV7-2 and TRBJ1-5; possibly TRBD1 for D (6 bases). The CDR3 has 15 amino acids. Germline CDR1 reads SGHTA; CDR2 reads FQGNSA. In DNA form, the CDR3 reads TGTGCCGGCAGCTCACCGGAACAGGGAGGGCAGCCCCAGCATTTT. Protein sequence: CAGSSPEQGGQPQHF. Full variable domain (remainder filled in from reference TRBV7-2 and TRBJ1-5): GAGVSQSPSNKVTEKGKDVELRCDPISGHTALYWYRQSLGQGLEFLIYFQGNSAPDKSGLPSDRFSAERTGGSVSTLTIQRTQQEDSAVYLCAGSSPEQGGQPQHFGDGTRLSIL.

This clonotype has a handful of counts. The rearrangement links TRBV20-1 to TRBJ2-5; TRBD2 matches at 8 bases. Germline CDR1 and CDR2: DFQATT and SNEGSKA (reference sequence). This CDR3 region has 13 residues. Trimming at V came to 8 bases and at J to 5 bases, leaving 10 bases not matched to a gene. The CDR3, as DNA: TGCAGTACCACCGGGGGGGCCAGGGAGACCCAGTACTTC. It translates to CSTTGGARETQYF.

The chain links TRBV7-2 to TRBJ2-1, with 7 bases that match TRBD1. From germline, CDR1 is SGHTA and CDR2 FQGNSA. The CDR3 covers 13 residues. The junction had 8 bases not matched to a gene; V was cut back by 2 bases and J by 13 bases. The CDR3 loop reads CASSLSTGQTQFF. The CDR3 nucleotides are TGTGCCAGCAGCTTAAGCACGGGACAGACCCAGTTCTTC. The full variable domain, rest sourced from reference TRBV7-2 and TRBJ2-1, is GAGVSQSPSNKVTEKGKDVELRCDPISGHTALYWYRQSLGQGLEFLIYFQGNSAPDKSGLPSDRFSAERTGGSVSTLTIQRTQQEDSAVYLCASSLSTGQTQFFGPGTRLTVL.

This clonotype was counted ten times or more. The chain uses TRBV12-3 or TRBV12-4 and TRBJ2-7, with D tentatively TRBD1 (5 bases). V lost 1 base and J 3 bases, leaving 10 bases between the germline ends. The CDR3 sequence is 14 residues long. CDR3 bases: TGTGCCAGCAGTTTAGGGATGGGGCACTACGAGCAGTACTTC. Amino acids: CASSLGMGHYEQYF.

This clonotype showed up just a few times. J is TRBJ1-3 and V is TRBV30; TRBD1 matches 7 bases. V trimming: 7 bases; J trimming: 5 bases; junction bases outside the gene matches: 14. This CDR3 comprises 15 residues. Germline loops: CDR1 GTSNPN, CDR2 SVGIG (reference sequence). As DNA, the CDR3 is TGTGCCTCACAACCCAAGAGGGACAGTAGAAACACCATATATTTT. Translated: CASQPKRDSRNTIYF.

This clonotype has a count of ten or more. The rearrangement joins TRBV29-1 to TRBJ2-5; D remains ambiguous. Per the germline V gene, CDR1 is SQVTM and CDR2 is ANQGSEA. The CDR3 is 12 residues long. The V gene lost 6 bases and the J gene lost 5 bases, with 13 bases spanning the gap. CDR3 amino acids: CSVGSGEETQYF. The CDR3 coding sequence is TGCAGCGTGGGGTCGGGCGAGGAGACCCAGTACTTC.

Only a few counts were recorded for this clonotype. This chain connects TRBV28 to TRBJ1-5; D gene uncertain. V was trimmed by 3 bases and J by 2 bases, leaving 5 bases between them. CDR1 is MDHEN and CDR2 is SYDVKM in the germline V gene. The CDR3 covers 13 residues. The CDR3 nucleotides read TGTGCCAGCAGTTTTTTAGGCAATCAGCCCCAGCATTTT. Its translation: CASSFLGNQPQHF. Full variable domain (remainder filled in from reference TRBV28 and TRBJ1-5): DVKVTQSSRYLVKRTGEKVFLECVQDMDHENMFWYRQDPGLGLRLIYFSYDVKMKEKGDIPEGYSVSREKKERFSLILESASTNQTSMYLCASSFLGNQPQHFGDGTRLSIL.

This clonotype was detected a few times. The chain is built from TRBV10-3 and TRBJ1-2, with D uncertain. Germline V gene lookup returns CDR1 ENHRY and CDR2 SYGVKD. The CDR3 length is 13 residues. Between the trimmed V and J ends, which lost 2 bases and 3 bases, there was a span of 7 bases. The CDR3 DNA reads TGTGCCATCAGTGAGCTGGAAGACTATGGCTACACCTTC. This gives the protein CAISELEDYGYTF.

This clonotype was found once. A read error is possible here, since a much larger clone lies one base away. The genes are TRBV5-1 and TRBJ2-6; 14 bases match TRBD2. With 3 bases clipped from V and 2 bases from J, the junction kept 1 base outside the gene matches. The germline gives CDR1 SGHRS, CDR2 YFSETQ. The CDR3 covers 17 residues. CDR3 amino acids: CASSSGLAGAGANVLTF. CDR3 bases: TGCGCCAGCAGCTCGGGACTAGCGGGGGCTGGGGCCAACGTCCTGACTTTC.

This clonotype was seen more than once but under ten times. A much larger clone differs by one base, so this may be a read error. This chain joins TRBV12-3 or TRBV12-4 and TRBJ2-5, with a tentative D call TRBD1 (5 bases). V lost 5 bases and J lost 11, with 21 bases in between. The CDR3 consists of 14 residues. CDR3 sequence (DNA): TGTGCCAGCAGTCTCTTAGGGGCCGACGGTGAGCAGTACTTC. Protein product: CASSLLGADGEQYF.

The chain carries TRBV20-1 and TRBJ2-3, with 8 bases matching TRBD2. This CDR3 has 16 amino acids. The V gene end was trimmed by 3 bases and the J gene end by 5 bases; junction bases not matched to a gene: 13. Per the germline V gene, CDR1 is DFQATT and CDR2 is SNEGSKA (reference sequence). CDR3 region: CSASPVGSGSGDTQYF. The DNA for the CDR3 is TGCAGTGCTAGCCCCGTGGGGAGCGGGAGTGGAGATACGCAGTATTTT.

With regard to this clonotype: A junction boundary mismatches the germline segment, possibly from a read error. The rearrangement links TRBV20-1 to TRBJ2-3; D is ambiguous. The CDR3 has 15 amino acids. Germline CDR1 DFQATT, CDR2 SNEGSKA (reference sequence). Here the CDR3 DNA reads TGCAGTGCTCCCCGAAGAAGAAGGTACACAGATACACAGTATTTT. It yields the protein CSAPRRRRYTDTQYF.

This clonotype appeared a few times. The CDR3 loop is CASTSGGAGDTQYF. The DNA for the CDR3 is TGTGCCAGCACCAGCGGGGGGGCGGGAGATACGCAGTATTTT. The rearrangement joins TRBV6-5 to TRBJ2-3; 10 bases fit TRBD2. CDR3 length: 14 amino acids. Germline CDR1 and CDR2: MNHEY and SVGAGI. V shed 7 bases, J shed 5 bases, and the junction held 6 bases outside the gene matches.

The CDR3 DNA reads TGTGCCAGCTCAGCCGCGGGGAATTCACCCCTCCACTTT. It yields the protein CASSAAGNSPLHF. The rearrangement links TRBV18 to TRBJ1-6, with D unclear. With 5 bases removed from V and 7 bases from J, the gap between germline ends came to 9 bases. CDR3 size: 13 residues. Germline assignment: CDR1 KGHSH and CDR2 LQKENI.

This clonotype came up many times. The chain joins TRBV7-2 to TRBJ2-4; tentatively, D is TRBD2 (6 bases). The germline V gene has CDR1 SGHTA and CDR2 FQGNSA. The V and J ends lost 1 base and 8 bases respectively, with 12 bases between them. The CDR3 loop spans 14 amino acids. CDR3 amino acids: CASSLGGNVDIQYF. Written as DNA, the CDR3 is TGTGCCAGCAGCTTAGGCGGGAACGTTGACATTCAGTACTTC.

The chain employs TRBV7-2 and TRBJ2-1; D might be TRBD1 (6 bases). The germline V and J ends were trimmed by 6 bases and 0 bases, with 12 bases remaining between them. Looked up from germline, CDR1 is SGHTA and CDR2 is FQGNSA. There are 15 residues in the CDR3. The CDR3 here is CASRPNRVSYNEQFF. CDR3 bases: TGTGCCAGCAGACCAAACAGGGTCTCCTACAATGAGCAGTTCTTC. Together with reference TRBV7-2 and TRBJ2-1, the CDR3 gives the full variable domain: GAGVSQSPSNKVTEKGKDVELRCDPISGHTALYWYRQSLGQGLEFLIYFQGNSAPDKSGLPSDRFSAERTGGSVSTLTIQRTQQEDSAVYLCASRPNRVSYNEQFFGPGTRLTVL.

V gene TRBV28 combines with J gene TRBJ1-4; 8 nucleotides align to TRBD1. Germline loops: CDR1 MDHEN, CDR2 SYDVKM. The CDR3 has 15 amino acids. V gave up 5 bases and J gave up 5 bases; unmatched junction bases: 7. The chain's CDR3 is CASSDPGGLNEKLFF. CDR3 coding DNA: TGTGCCAGCAGTGACCCAGGGGGCCTCAATGAAAAACTGTTTTTT.

V and J are TRBV20-1 and TRBJ1-1; D unclear. V gave up 3 bases and J gave up 0 bases, with 11 bases separating them. This CDR3 spans 14 amino acids. Germline V gene data show CDR1 as DFQATT and CDR2 as SNEGSKA (reference sequence). The CDR3 nucleotides are TGCAGTGCTAGGAGAATGGGTATGAACACTGAAGCTTTCTTT. It codes for CSARRMGMNTEAFF.

The chain is built from TRBV6-2 or TRBV6-3 and TRBJ2-7; a weak D match, TRBD1 (5 bases). V lost 3 bases and J 7 bases, leaving 19 bases between the germline ends. Germline V lookup: CDR1 MNHEY, CDR2 SVGEGT. The CDR3 has 15 residues. CDR3: CASSYSGPPYNEQYF. The CDR3 coding sequence is TGTGCCAGCAGTTATTCAGGGCCTCCCTACAATGAGCAGTACTTC.

The V gene is TRBV3-1, the J gene TRBJ2-1, with 9 bases lining up with TRBD2. CDR3 size: 20 residues. V shed 2 bases and J 0 bases; nucleotides not matched to a gene: 14. Germline CDR1 and CDR2: LGHDT and YNNKEL (reference sequence). CDR3 loop: CASSQSLTGTSRSSYNEQFF. For the CDR3, the DNA is TGTGCCAGCAGCCAATCATTAACCGGGACTAGCAGGAGCTCCTACAATGAGCAGTTCTTC.